The sample holds many counts of the clone carrying this T cell receptor (beta chain). This specimen comes from a study of T cells after yellow fever vaccination. TCRdb reprocessed the 5' RACE reads with MiXCR, giving one entry per CDR3 protein. The table includes roughly 45,000 distinct CDR3 sequences, about 6.8% detected once. J was trimmed by 7 bases and V by 9 bases; bases with no gene match: 10. CDR3 length: 15 amino acids. Germline V gene data show CDR1 as MNHEY and CDR2 as SMNVEV (reference sequence). The chain uses TRBV27 and TRBJ2-1; TRBD2 agrees at 12 bases. This receptor was taken from a man younger than 40 who received the YFV17D yellow fever vaccine. Here the sequenced sample was CD8+ T cells not binding an NS4B(214-222) dextramer, sorted from PBMCs, taken 45 days after the yellow fever booster vaccination. CDR3 region: CASLLLAGGKNEQFF. In nucleotides, the CDR3 is TGTGCCAGTTTACTACTAGCGGGAGGAAAGAATGAGCAGTTCTTC.